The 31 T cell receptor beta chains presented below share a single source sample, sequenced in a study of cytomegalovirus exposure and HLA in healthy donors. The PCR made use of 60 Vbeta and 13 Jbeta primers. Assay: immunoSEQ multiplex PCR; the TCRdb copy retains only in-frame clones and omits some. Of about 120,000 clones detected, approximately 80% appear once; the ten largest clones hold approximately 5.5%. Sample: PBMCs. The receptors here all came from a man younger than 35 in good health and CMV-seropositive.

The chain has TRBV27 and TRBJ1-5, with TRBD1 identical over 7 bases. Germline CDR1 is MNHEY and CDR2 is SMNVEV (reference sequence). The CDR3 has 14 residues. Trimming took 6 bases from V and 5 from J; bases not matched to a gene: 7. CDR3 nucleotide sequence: TGTGCCAGCAGCTTACAGGGGACGGATCAGCCCCAGCATTTT. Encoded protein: CASSLQGTDQPQHF.

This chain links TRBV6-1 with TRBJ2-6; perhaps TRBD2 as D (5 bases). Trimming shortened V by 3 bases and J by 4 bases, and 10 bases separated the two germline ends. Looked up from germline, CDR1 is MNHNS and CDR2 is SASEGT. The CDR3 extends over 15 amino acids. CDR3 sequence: CASSEGAMGANVLTF. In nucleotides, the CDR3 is TGTGCCAGCAGTGAGGGAGCGATGGGGGCCAACGTCCTGACTTTC.

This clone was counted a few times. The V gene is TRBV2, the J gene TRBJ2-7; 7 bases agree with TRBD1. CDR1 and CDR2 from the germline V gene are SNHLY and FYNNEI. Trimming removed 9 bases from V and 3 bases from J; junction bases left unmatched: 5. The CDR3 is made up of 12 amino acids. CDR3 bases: TGTGCCAGAAGGGACAGAAACTACGAGCAGTACTTC. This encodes CARRDRNYEQYF.

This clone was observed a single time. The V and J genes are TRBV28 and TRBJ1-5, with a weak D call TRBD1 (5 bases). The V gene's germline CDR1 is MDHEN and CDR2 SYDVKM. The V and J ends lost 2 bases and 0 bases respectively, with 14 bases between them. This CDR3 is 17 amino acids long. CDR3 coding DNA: TGTGCCAGCAGTTTACTAGGGGCACCTATTAGCAATCAGCCCCAGCATTTT. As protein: CASSLLGAPISNQPQHF.

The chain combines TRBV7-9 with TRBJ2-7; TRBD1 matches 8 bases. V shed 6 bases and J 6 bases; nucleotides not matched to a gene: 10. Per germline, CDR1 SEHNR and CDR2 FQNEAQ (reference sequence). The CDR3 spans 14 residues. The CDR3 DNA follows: TGTGCCAGCAGTCCTAACAGGGGGATCATCGAGCAGTACTTC. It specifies CASSPNRGIIEQYF.

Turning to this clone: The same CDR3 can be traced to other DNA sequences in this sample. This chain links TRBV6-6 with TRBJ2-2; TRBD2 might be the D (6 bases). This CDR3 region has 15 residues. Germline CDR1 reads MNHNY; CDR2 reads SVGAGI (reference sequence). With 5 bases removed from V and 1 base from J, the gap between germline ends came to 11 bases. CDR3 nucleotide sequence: TGTGCCAGCAGTCCCGGGACTGGGAACACCGGGGAGCTGTTTTTT. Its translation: CASSPGTGNTGELFF.

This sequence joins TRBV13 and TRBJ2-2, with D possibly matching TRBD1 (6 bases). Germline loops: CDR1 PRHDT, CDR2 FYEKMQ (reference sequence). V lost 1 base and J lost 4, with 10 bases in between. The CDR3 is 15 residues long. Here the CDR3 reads CASSLAGHPTGELFF. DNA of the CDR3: TGTGCCAGCAGCTTAGCGGGACACCCCACCGGGGAGCTGTTTTTT.

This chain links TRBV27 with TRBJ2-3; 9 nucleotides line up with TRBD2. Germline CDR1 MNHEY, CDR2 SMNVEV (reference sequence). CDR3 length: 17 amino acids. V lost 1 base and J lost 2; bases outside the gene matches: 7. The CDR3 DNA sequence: TGTGCCAGCAGTTTATGGAGTAGCGGGGGCACCACAGATACGCAGTATTTT. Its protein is CASSLWSSGGTTDTQYF.

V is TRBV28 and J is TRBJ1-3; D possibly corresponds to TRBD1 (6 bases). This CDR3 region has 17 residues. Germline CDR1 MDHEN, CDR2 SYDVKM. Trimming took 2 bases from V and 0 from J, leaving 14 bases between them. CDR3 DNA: TGTGCCAGCAGTTTAGTCCCCCACAGGGCCTCTGGAAACACCATATATTTT. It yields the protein CASSLVPHRASGNTIYF.

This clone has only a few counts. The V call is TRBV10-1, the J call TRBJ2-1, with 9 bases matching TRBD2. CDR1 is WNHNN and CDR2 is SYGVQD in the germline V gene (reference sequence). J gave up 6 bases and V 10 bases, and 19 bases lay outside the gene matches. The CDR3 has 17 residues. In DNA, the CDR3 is TGCGCCACCCCAGTCCGGCTAGCGGGAAGAGGAGGCAATGAGCAGTTCTTC. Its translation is CATPVRLAGRGGNEQFF.

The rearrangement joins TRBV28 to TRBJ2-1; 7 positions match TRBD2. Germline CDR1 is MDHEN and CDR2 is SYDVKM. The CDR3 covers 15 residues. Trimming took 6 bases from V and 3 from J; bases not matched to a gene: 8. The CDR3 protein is CASSLTGGIYNEQFF. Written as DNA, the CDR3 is TGTGCCAGCAGCCTCACGGGGGGAATCTACAATGAGCAGTTCTTC.

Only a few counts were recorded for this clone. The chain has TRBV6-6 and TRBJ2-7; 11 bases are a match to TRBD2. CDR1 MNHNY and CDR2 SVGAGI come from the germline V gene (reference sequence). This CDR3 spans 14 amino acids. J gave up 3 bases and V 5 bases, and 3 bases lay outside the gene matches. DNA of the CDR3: TGTGCCAGCAGTCGACTAGCGGGGTACTACGAGCAGTACTTC. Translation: CASSRLAGYYEQYF.

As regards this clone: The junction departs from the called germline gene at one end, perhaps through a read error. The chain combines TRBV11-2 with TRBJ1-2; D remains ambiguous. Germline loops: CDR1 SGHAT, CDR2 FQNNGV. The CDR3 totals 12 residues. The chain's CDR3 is CASSSDNCGYTF. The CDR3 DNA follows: TGTGCCAGCAGCTCAGACAACTGTGGCTACACCTTC. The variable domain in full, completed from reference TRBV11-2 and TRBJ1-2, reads EAGVAQSPRYKIIEKRQSVAFWCNPISGHATLYWYQQILGQGPKLLIQFQNNGVVDDSQLPKDRFSAERLKGVDSTLKIQPAKLEDSAVYLCASSSDNCGYTFGSGTRLTVV.

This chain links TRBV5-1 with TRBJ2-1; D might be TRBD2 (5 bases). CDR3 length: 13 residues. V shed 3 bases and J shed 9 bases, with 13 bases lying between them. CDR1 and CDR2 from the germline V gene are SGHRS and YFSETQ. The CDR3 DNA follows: TGCGCCAGCAGCTCGTCTATGGGGAGTGAGCAGTTCTTC. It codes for CASSSSMGSEQFF.

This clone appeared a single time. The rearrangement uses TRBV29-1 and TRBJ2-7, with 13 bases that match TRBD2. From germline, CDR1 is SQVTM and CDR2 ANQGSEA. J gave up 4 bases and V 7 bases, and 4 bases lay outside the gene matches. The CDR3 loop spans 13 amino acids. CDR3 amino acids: CSAGTSGIYEQYF. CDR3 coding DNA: TGCAGCGCCGGGACTAGCGGGATTTACGAGCAGTACTTC.

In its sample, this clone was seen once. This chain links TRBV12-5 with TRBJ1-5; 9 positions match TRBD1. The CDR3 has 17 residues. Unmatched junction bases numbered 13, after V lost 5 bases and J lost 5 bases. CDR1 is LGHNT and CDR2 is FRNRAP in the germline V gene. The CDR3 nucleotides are TGTGCTAGTGGTGTAAATATCCGGGACAGGGACCATCAGCCCCAGCATTTT. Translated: CASGVNIRDRDHQPQHF.

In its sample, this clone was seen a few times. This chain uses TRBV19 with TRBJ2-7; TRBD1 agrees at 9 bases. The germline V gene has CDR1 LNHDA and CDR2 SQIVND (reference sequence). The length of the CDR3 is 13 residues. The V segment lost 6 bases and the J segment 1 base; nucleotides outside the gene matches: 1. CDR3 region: CASSDRGSYEQYF. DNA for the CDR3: TGTGCCAGTAGCGACAGGGGGTCCTACGAGCAGTACTTC.

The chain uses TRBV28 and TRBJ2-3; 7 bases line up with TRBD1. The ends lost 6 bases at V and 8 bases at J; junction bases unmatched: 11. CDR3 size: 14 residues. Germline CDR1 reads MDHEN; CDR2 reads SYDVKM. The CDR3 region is CASRGGQIQLTQYF. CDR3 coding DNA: TGTGCCAGCAGAGGGGGACAGATCCAGCTTACGCAGTATTTT.

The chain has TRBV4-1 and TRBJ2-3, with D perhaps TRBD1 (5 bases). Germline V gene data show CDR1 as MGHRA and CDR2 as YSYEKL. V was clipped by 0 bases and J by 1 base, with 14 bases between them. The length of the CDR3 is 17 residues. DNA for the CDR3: TGCGCCAGCAGCCAAGATCTTACACAGGCGCGCACAGATACGCAGTATTTT. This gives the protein CASSQDLTQARTDTQYF.

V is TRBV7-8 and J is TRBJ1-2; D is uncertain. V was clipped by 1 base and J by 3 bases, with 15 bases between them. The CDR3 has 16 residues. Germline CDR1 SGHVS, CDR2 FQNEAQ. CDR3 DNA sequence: TGTGCCAGCAGCTTAGGGGTCCCAGGATTGGACTATGGCTACACCTTC. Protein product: CASSLGVPGLDYGYTF.

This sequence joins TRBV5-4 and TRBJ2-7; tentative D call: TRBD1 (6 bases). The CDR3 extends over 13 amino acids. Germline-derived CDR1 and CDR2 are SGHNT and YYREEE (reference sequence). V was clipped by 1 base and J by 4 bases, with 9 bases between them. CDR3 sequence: CASSLYRAYEQYF. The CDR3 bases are TGTGCCAGCAGCTTGTACAGGGCTTACGAGCAGTACTTC.

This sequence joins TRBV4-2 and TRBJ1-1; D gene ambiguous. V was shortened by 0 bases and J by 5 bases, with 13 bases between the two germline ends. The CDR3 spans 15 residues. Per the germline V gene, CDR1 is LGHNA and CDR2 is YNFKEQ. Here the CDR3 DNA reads TGTGCCAGCAGCCAAGAACCGGTAAGCGGAACTGAAGCTTTCTTT. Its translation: CASSQEPVSGTEAFF.

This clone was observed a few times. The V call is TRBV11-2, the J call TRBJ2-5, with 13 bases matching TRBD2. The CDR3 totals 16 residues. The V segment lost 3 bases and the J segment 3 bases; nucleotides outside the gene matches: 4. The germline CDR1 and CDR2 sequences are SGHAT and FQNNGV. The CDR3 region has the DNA TGTGCCAGCAGCTTGGGACTAGCGGGGCCCGAAGAGACCCAGTACTTC. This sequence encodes CASSLGLAGPEETQYF.

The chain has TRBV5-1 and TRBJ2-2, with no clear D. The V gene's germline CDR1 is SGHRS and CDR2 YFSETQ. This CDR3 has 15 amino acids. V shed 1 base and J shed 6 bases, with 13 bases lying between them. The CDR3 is CASSLLLDHAGELFF. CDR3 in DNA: TGCGCCAGCAGCTTGCTCCTAGATCACGCCGGGGAGCTGTTTTTT.

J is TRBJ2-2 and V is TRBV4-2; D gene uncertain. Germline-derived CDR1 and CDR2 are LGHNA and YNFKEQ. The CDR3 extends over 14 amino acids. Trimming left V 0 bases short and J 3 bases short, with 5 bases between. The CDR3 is CASSQERDTGELFF. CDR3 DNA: TGTGCCAGCAGCCAAGAGCGAGACACCGGGGAGCTGTTTTTT.

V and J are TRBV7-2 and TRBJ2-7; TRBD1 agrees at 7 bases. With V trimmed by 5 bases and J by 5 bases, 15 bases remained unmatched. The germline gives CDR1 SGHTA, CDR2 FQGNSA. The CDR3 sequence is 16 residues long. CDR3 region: CASSPIGRQGPHEQYF. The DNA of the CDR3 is TGTGCCAGCAGCCCTATAGGGCGACAGGGTCCCCACGAGCAGTACTTC.

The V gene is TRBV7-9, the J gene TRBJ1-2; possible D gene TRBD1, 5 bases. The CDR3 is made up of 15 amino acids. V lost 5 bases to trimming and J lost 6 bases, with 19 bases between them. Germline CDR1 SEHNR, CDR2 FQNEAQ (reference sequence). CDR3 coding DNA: TGTGCCAGCAGCAGAGGGAGGGGCCCTACGCATGGCTACACCTTC. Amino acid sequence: CASSRGRGPTHGYTF.

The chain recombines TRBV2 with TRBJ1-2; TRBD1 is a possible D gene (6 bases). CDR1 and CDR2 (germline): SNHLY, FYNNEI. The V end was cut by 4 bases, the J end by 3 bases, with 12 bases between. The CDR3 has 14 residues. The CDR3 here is CASSGGGGDYGYTF. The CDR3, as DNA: TGTGCCAGCAGTGGGGGAGGGGGAGACTATGGCTACACCTTC.

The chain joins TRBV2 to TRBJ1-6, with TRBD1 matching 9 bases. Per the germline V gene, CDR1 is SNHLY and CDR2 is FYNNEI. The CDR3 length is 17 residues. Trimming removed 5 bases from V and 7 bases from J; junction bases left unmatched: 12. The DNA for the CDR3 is TGTGCCAGCAGTTACTCCGGGACAGGGTGGGACAATTCACCCCTCCACTTT. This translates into CASSYSGTGWDNSPLHF.

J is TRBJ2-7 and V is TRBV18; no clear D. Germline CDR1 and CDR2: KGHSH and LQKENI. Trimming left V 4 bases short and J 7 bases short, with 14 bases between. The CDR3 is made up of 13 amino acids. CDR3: CASSRAPNGEQYF. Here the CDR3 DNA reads TGTGCCAGCTCACGGGCTCCAAATGGAGAGCAGTACTTC.

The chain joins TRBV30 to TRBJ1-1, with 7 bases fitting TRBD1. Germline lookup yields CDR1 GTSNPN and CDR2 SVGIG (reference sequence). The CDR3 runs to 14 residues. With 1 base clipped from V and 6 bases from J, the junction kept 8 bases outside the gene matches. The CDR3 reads CAWSEQGIVPEAFF. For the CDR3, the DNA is TGTGCCTGGAGTGAACAGGGGATTGTGCCTGAAGCTTTCTTT.